Listed here are 14 T cell receptor beta chains from one sample, sequenced in a study of blood T cell repertoires in COVID-19 (dated by TCRdb to 2019 to 2021). Library creation used the immunoSEQ multiplex PCR assay. As stored in TCRdb, this immuneACCESS dataset retains in-frame rearrangements with V and J assigned. A fraction of the clones does not appear; measured against another copy, unresolved V genes explain less than half of the discrepancy, and the remainder lacks a known reason. This sample lists 100,000 to 120,000 clones; approximately 80% were detected once. The ten largest clones represent 30% to 45% of the sample. Source material: peripheral blood. The receptors derive from a man aged 80 or over with acute or convalescent COVID-19.

This clone was seen a handful of times. V and J are TRBV5-6 and TRBJ2-7; no clear D gene. CDR1 is SGHDT, CDR2 YYEEEE, per germline. There are 15 residues in the CDR3. V was shortened by 2 bases and J by 0 bases, with 12 bases between the two germline ends. CDR3 loop: CASSFLKLASYEQYF. For the CDR3, the DNA is TGTGCCAGCAGCTTTTTGAAGCTCGCCTCCTACGAGCAGTACTTC.

The chain combines TRBV2 with TRBJ2-1; 11 bases are a match to TRBD2. The J segment lost 5 bases and the V segment lost 7 bases, leaving 10 bases of the junction unmatched. The CDR3 consists of 16 residues. The germline CDR1 and CDR2 sequences are SNHLY and FYNNEI. CDR3 residues: CASTRRTSGSHNEQFF. The DNA of the CDR3 is TGTGCCAGCACCAGAAGGACTAGCGGGTCCCACAATGAGCAGTTCTTC.

This chain's CDR3 is CASSRVQGLNTEAFF. In DNA, the CDR3 is TGTGCCAGCTCACGCGTACAGGGATTGAACACTGAAGCTTTCTTT. The chain couples TRBV18 to TRBJ1-1; possible D gene TRBD1, 6 bases. The V end lost 4 bases, the J end lost 0 bases, and 12 bases lay between the germline ends. In germline, CDR1 is KGHSH, CDR2 LQKENI. This CDR3 is 15 amino acids long.

This sequence joins TRBV18 and TRBJ1-1, with D unresolved. The CDR3 covers 13 residues. V was clipped by 3 bases and J by 1 base, with 6 bases between them. Germline V gene sequence: CDR1 KGHSH, CDR2 LQKENI. Here the CDR3 reads CASSPTRNTEAFF. In DNA, the CDR3 is TGTGCCAGCTCACCGACACGGAACACTGAAGCTTTCTTT. Together with reference TRBV18 and TRBJ1-1, the CDR3 gives the full variable domain: NAGVMQNPRHLVRRRGQEARLRCSPMKGHSHVYWYRQLPEEGLKFMVYLQKENIIDESGMPKERFSAEFPKEGPSILRIQQVVRGDSAAYFCASSPTRNTEAFFGQGTRLTVV.

V gene TRBV7-2 combines with J gene TRBJ1-4, with D hard to call. V gave up 5 bases and J gave up 0 bases, with 10 bases separating them. The CDR3 has 15 residues. Germline V gene sequence: CDR1 SGHTA, CDR2 FQGNSA. CDR3 in amino acids: CASSQDGATNEKLFF. CDR3 bases: TGTGCCAGCAGCCAGGACGGGGCAACTAATGAAAAACTGTTTTTT.

J is TRBJ2-7 and V is TRBV10-3, with a possible D match to TRBD2 (5 bases). The CDR3 extends over 13 amino acids. V lost 5 bases and J lost 4, with 12 bases in between. The germline CDR1 and CDR2 sequences are ENHRY and SYGVKD. This CDR3 is CAISFDEGYEQYF. The CDR3 bases are TGTGCCATCAGTTTTGATGAGGGATACGAGCAGTACTTC.

V is TRBV6-4 and J is TRBJ1-1; D is perhaps TRBD1 (6 bases). With 5 bases removed from V and 0 bases from J, the gap between germline ends came to 16 bases. Germline V CDR1 and CDR2: MRHNA, SNTAGT. This CDR3 has 16 amino acids. Here the CDR3 reads CASSQQGGGVNTEAFF. CDR3 sequence (DNA): TGTGCCAGCAGTCAACAGGGTGGGGGGGTGAACACTGAAGCTTTCTTT.

This clone was seen once. V and J are TRBV13 and TRBJ1-1; 10 positions match TRBD1. This CDR3 region has 15 residues. V trimming: 4 bases; J trimming: 0 bases; junction bases outside the gene matches: 2. Germline V gene lookup returns CDR1 PRHDT and CDR2 FYEKMQ (reference sequence). CDR3 protein: CASSYDRGLNTEAFF. As DNA, the CDR3 is TGTGCCAGCAGCTATGACAGGGGGCTGAACACTGAAGCTTTCTTT.

The chain is built from TRBV7-3 and TRBJ1-1; TRBD1 is a possible D gene (5 bases). V was cut by 4 bases and J by 4 bases, with 10 bases left in between. Germline lookup yields CDR1 SGHTA and CDR2 FQGTGA. The CDR3 extends over 13 amino acids. CDR3 nucleotide sequence: TGTGCCAGCAGCTCCTACAGGATCACTGAAGCTTTCTTT. The encoded protein is CASSSYRITEAFF.

The chain carries TRBV7-9 and TRBJ1-4, with 9 nucleotides matching TRBD1. Germline V gene sequence: CDR1 SEHNR, CDR2 FQNEAQ (reference sequence). The CDR3 runs to 17 residues. V shed 3 bases and J 5 bases; nucleotides not matched to a gene: 10. In nucleotides, the CDR3 is TGTGCCAGCAGCTTTCCTCGGACAGGGGCTGTCAATGAAAAACTGTTTTTT. It encodes CASSFPRTGAVNEKLFF.

This chain joins TRBV7-9 and TRBJ2-3; 8 bases match TRBD1. There are 14 residues in the CDR3. Trimming took 3 bases from V and 5 from J; bases not matched to a gene: 4. Germline V gene sequence: CDR1 SEHNR, CDR2 FQNEAQ (reference sequence). In DNA, the CDR3 is TGTGCCAGCAGCTTGACAGGGGCGGTAGATACGCAGTATTTT. It encodes CASSLTGAVDTQYF.

V and J are TRBV11-2 and TRBJ1-1; a weak D match, TRBD1 (5 bases). The ends were cut back, 3 bases at V and 3 bases at J, with 8 bases in the middle. Looked up from germline, CDR1 is SGHAT and CDR2 is FQNNGV. The CDR3 runs to 13 residues. CDR3 residues: CASSFGGDTEAFF. The CDR3 DNA reads as TGTGCCAGCAGCTTTGGGGGGGACACTGAAGCTTTCTTT.

A few counts support this clone. This rearrangement joins TRBV6-2 or TRBV6-3 to TRBJ2-3, with D perhaps TRBD2 (6 bases). Germline lookup yields CDR1 MNHEY and CDR2 SVGEGT. Trimming removed 6 bases at V and 2 bases at J, with 12 bases between. The CDR3 length is 14 residues. This CDR3 is CASSLRDFTDTQYF. CDR3 nucleotides: TGTGCCAGCAGCCTCCGGGACTTCACAGATACGCAGTATTTT.

This clone was detected ten times or more. This sequence joins TRBV6-2 or TRBV6-3 and TRBJ1-5, with a weak D call TRBD1 (6 bases). The CDR3 spans 14 residues. Germline V gene sequence: CDR1 MNHEY, CDR2 SVGEGT. Trimming left V 6 bases short and J 4 bases short, with 13 bases between. The CDR3 DNA is TGTGCCAGCAGCAAAAATCAGGGGAATCAGCCCCAGCATTTT. Amino acid sequence: CASSKNQGNQPQHF.